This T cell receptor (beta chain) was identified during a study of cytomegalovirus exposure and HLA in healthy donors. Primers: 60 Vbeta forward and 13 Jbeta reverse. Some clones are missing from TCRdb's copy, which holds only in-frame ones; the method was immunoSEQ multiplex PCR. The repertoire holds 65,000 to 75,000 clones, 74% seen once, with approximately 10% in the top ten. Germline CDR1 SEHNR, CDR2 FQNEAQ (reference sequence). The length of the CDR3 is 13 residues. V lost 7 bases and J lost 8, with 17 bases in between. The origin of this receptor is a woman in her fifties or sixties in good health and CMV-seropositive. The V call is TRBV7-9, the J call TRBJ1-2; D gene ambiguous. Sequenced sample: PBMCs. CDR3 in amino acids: CASTTPGERGYTF. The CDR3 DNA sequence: TGTGCCAGCACCACCCCCGGGGAGCGGGGCTACACCTTC.